This T cell receptor (beta chain) was recorded in a study of T cell changes during pregnancy in multiple sclerosis (dated by TCRdb to the late 2010s). Background for the entire study: Changes in the T cell repertoire over the course of pregnancy were examined in this study in women with multiple sclerosis.

The library came from the immunoSEQ multiplex PCR assay. TCRdb took this table from immuneACCESS and kept in-frame rearrangements with V and J called. Such tables lack part of the clones; where checked against another copy, unresolved V genes explain under half of the gap, and the rest is unexplained. Across this sample there are 90,000 to 150,000 clones, with about 93% seen only once. Clones ranked in the top ten supply roughly 5.7% of the sample. Based on the germline V gene, the CDR1 and CDR2 sequences are SGHRS and YFSETQ. V is pared back by 4 bases and J by 5 bases, with 24 bases lying between the germline termini. The CDR3 contains 17 residues, cysteine and phenylalanine counted. The kept DNA is CDR3 alone, 51 bases in frame from the first base. In the case of this clone: Its antigen remains undetermined. No much larger clone exists at a distance of one base, and base qualities are not known.

The sequence was collected from a female donor with multiple sclerosis, enrolled in a pregnancy study. The sequence links TRBV5-1 to TRBJ1-2; the D gene cannot be resolved reliably. The source was peripheral blood, collected before pregnancy. Here is the DNA: TGCGCCAGCAGCGTGCTATTTGACACAATGTCCTCTTATGGCTACACCTTC. Its protein product is CASSVLFDTMSSYGYTF. The variable domain in full, with residues beyond the CDR3 obtained from the reference TRBV5-1 and TRBJ1-2 genes, is KAGVTQTPRYLIKTRGQQVTLSCSPISGHRSVSWYQQTPGQGLQFLFEYFSETQRNKGNFPGRFSGRQFSNSRSEMNVSTLELGDSALYLCASSVLFDTMSSYGYTFGSGTRLTVV.